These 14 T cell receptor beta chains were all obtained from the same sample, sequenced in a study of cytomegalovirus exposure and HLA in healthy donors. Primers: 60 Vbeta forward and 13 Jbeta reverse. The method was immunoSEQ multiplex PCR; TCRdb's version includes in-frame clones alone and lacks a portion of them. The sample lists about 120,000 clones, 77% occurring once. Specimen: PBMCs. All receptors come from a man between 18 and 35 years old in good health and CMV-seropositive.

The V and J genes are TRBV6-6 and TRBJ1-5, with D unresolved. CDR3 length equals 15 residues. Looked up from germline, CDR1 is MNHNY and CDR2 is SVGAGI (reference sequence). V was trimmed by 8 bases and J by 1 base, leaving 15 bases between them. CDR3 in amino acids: CASQWERRSNQPQHF. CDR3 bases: TGTGCCAGCCAATGGGAGCGAAGAAGCAATCAGCCCCAGCATTTT.

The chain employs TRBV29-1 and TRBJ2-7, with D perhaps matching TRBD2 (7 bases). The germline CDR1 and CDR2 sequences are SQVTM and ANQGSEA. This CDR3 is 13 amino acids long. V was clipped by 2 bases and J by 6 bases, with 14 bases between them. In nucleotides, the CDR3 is TGCAGCGTTGAAAGTGGGGGGGCCAGCGAGCAGTACTTC. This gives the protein CSVESGGASEQYF.

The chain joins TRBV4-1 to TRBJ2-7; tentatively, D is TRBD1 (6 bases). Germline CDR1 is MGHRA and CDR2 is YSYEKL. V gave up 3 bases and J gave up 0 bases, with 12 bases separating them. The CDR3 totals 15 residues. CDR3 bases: TGCGCCAGCAGCCACCAGGGGTTGAGCTCCTACGAGCAGTACTTC. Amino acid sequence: CASSHQGLSSYEQYF.

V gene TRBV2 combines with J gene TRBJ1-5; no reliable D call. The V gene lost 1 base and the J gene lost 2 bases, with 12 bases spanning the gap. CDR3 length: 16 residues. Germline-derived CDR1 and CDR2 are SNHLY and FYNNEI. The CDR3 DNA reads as TGTGCCAGCAGTGAAGAATCGGGTCTTGGCAATCAGCCCCAGCATTTT. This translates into CASSEESGLGNQPQHF.

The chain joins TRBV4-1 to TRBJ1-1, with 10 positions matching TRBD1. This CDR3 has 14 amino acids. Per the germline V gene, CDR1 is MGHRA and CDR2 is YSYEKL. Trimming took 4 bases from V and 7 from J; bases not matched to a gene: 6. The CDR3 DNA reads TGCGCCAGCAGCCCAAGACAGGGGGCGGGTGAAGCTTTCTTT. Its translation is CASSPRQGAGEAFF.

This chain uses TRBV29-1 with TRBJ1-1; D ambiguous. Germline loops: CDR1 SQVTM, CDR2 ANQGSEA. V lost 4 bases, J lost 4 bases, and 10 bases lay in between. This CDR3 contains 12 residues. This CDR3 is CSVVWSPTEAFF. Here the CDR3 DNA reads TGCAGCGTTGTTTGGAGCCCCACTGAAGCTTTCTTT.

DNA of the CDR3: TGTGCCAGCAGCTTACGTACTAGCGGGAACCACGAGCAGTACTTC. Its protein is CASSLRTSGNHEQYF. The chain combines TRBV7-8 with TRBJ2-7; 10 bases are a match to TRBD2. The trim removed 2 bases at V and 5 bases at J, leaving 6 bases unmatched. The CDR3 consists of 15 residues. Germline CDR1 reads SGHVS; CDR2 reads FQNEAQ.

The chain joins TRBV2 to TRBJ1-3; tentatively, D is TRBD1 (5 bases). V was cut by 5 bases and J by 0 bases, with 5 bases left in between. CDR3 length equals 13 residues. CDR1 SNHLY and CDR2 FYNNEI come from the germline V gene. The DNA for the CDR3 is TGTGCCAGCAGTCAGGGCTCTGGAAACACCATATATTTT. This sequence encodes CASSQGSGNTIYF.

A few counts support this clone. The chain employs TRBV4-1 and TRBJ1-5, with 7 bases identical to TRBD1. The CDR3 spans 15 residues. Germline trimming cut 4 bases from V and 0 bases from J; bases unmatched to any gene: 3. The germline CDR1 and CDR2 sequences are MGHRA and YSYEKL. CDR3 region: CASSPDRNSNQPQHF. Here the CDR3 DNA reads TGCGCCAGCAGCCCGGACAGGAATAGCAATCAGCCCCAGCATTTT.

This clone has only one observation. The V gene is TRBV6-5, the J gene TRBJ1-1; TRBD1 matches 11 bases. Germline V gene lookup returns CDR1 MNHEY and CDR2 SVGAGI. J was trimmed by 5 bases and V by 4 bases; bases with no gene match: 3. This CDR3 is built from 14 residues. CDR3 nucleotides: TGTGCCAGCAGTTTCGGGACAGGGGGGACTGAAGCTTTCTTT. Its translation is CASSFGTGGTEAFF.

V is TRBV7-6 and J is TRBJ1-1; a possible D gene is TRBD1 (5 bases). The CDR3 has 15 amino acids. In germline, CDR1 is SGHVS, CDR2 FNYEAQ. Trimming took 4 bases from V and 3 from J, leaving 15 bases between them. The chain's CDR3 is CASSSTGRGDTEAFF. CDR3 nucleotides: TGTGCCAGCAGCTCCACAGGCCGGGGGGACACTGAAGCTTTCTTT.

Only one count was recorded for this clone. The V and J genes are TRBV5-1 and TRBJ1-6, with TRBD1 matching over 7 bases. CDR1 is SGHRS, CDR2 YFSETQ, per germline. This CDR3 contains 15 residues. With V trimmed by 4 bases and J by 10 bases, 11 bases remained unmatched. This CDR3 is CASSPDRVANSPLHF. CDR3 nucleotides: TGCGCCAGCAGCCCCGACAGGGTTGCCAACTCACCCCTCCACTTT.

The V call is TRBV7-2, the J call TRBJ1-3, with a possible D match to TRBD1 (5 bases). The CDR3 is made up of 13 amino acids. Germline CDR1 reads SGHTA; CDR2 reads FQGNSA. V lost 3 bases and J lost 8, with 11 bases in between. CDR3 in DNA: TGTGCCAGCAGCTTGGGCCAAGGGGACACCATATATTTT. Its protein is CASSLGQGDTIYF.

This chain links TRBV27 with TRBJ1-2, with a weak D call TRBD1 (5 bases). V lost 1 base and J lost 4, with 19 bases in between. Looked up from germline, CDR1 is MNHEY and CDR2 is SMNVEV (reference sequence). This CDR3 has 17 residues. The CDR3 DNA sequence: TGTGCCAGCAGTTTATTTCAGGGCGGGGAAGAGAGCTATGGCTACACCTTC. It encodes CASSLFQGGEESYGYTF.